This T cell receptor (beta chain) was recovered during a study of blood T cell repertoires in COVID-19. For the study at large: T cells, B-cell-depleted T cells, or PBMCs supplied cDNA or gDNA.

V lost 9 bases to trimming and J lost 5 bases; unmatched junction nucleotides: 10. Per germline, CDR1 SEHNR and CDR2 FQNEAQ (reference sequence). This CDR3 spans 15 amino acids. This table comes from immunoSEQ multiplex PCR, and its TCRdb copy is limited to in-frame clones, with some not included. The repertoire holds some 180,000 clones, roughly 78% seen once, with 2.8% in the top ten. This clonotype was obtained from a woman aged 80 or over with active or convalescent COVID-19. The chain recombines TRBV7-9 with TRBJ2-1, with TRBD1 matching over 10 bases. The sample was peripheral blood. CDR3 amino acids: CARLGDRGSNNEQFF. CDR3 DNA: TGTGCCAGACTGGGGGACAGGGGTTCCAACAATGAGCAGTTCTTC.